What follows are 8 T cell receptor beta chains derived from one specimen sequenced in a study of CD8+ T cells in alopecia areata. Indicated treatment: oral pan-JAK inhibitor, 5-10 mg twice daily. Punch biopsies of lesional scalp, plus peripheral blood, were taken from alopecia areata patients. Extracted RNA was reverse transcribed into cDNA, the sequencing template. Sequencing used immunoSEQ multiplex PCR; TCRdb keeps in-frame clones, though not all of them. The table has approximately 4,600 clones, about three fifths seen once. The specimen comprised skin, sampled at approximately week 36, from a patient treated with tofacitinib. Receptors originate from a human donor with alopecia areata.

The rearrangement joins TRBV19 to TRBJ2-1; D possibly matches TRBD1 or TRBD2 (5 bases each). CDR3 size: 16 residues. Trimming pared 5 bases from V and 4 bases from J, leaving 18 bases between. Germline loops: CDR1 LNHDA, CDR2 SQIVND (reference sequence). The DNA for the CDR3 is TGTGCCAGTAGTCCGGGGCCGGGACGGGCTTACAATGAGCAGTTCTTC. It translates to CASSPGPGRAYNEQFF.

The chain has TRBV28 and TRBJ1-5; 7 nucleotides match TRBD1. The CDR3 sequence is 14 residues long. With V trimmed by 8 bases and J by 7 bases, 11 bases remained unmatched. The V gene's germline CDR1 is MDHEN and CDR2 SYDVKM. The CDR3 region has the DNA TGTGCCAGCGTAATGACAGGGTCGGTGCAGCCCCAGCATTTT. Its protein product is CASVMTGSVQPQHF.

This clone was counted once. The CDR3 loop is CASSFGLAGKGEQYF. The CDR3 nucleotides read TGTGCCAGCAGCTTCGGACTAGCGGGAAAGGGCGAGCAGTACTTC. V usage is TRBV7-8 and J usage is TRBJ2-7; 12 bases agree with TRBD2. Germline CDR1 reads SGHVS; CDR2 reads FQNEAQ. The V gene end was trimmed by 3 bases and the J gene end by 6 bases; junction bases not matched to a gene: 6. The CDR3 extends over 15 amino acids.

This clone was found once. J is TRBJ2-3 and V is TRBV15; D gene unclear. V shed 2 bases and J shed 3 bases, with 15 bases lying between them. CDR1 is LNHNV and CDR2 is YYDKDF in the germline V gene (reference sequence). CDR3 length equals 16 residues. Here the CDR3 reads CATSRLASGWTDTQYF. The CDR3 nucleotides are TGTGCCACCAGCAGATTGGCCTCGGGTTGGACAGATACGCAGTATTTT.

The chain joins TRBV7-6 to TRBJ2-1, with D tentatively TRBD2 (6 bases). V lost 0 bases and J lost 6, with 6 bases in between. CDR1 and CDR2 (germline): SGHVS, FNYEAQ. The CDR3 has 13 amino acids. CDR3 in amino acids: CASSLATSNEQFF. The CDR3 coding sequence is TGTGCCAGCAGCTTAGCGACTAGCAATGAGCAGTTCTTC.

V usage is TRBV28 and J usage is TRBJ2-3; TRBD2 matches 9 bases. V was pared by 5 bases and J by 4 bases, with 10 bases of the junction left unmatched. The CDR3 loop spans 16 amino acids. CDR1 MDHEN and CDR2 SYDVKM come from the germline V gene. DNA for the CDR3: TGTGCCAGCAGTCTAGATAGCGGGAGTGGGGCAGATACGCAGTATTTT. This sequence encodes CASSLDSGSGADTQYF. The full variable domain, its missing parts supplied by reference TRBV28 and TRBJ2-3, is DVKVTQSSRYLVKRTGEKVFLECVQDMDHENMFWYRQDPGLGLRLIYFSYDVKMKEKGDIPEGYSVSREKKERFSLILESASTNQTSMYLCASSLDSGSGADTQYFGPGTRLTVL.

The chain has TRBV6-6 and TRBJ2-5, with 14 bases that match TRBD2. The CDR3 contains 13 residues. V shed 7 bases and J 7 bases; nucleotides not matched to a gene: 2. Germline CDR1 is MNHNY and CDR2 is SVGAGI (reference sequence). CDR3 coding DNA: TGTGCCAGCATTGGACTAGCGGGGGGGACCCAGTACTTC. This gives the protein CASIGLAGGTQYF.

The chain joins TRBV9 to TRBJ2-7; 12 nucleotides line up with TRBD2. Germline loops: CDR1 SGDLS, CDR2 YYNGEE. There are 15 residues in the CDR3. J was trimmed by 6 bases and V by 0 bases; bases with no gene match: 4. In nucleotides, the CDR3 is TGTGCCAGCAGCGTAGCCTCGACTAGCGGGAGCGAGCAGTACTTC. This encodes CASSVASTSGSEQYF.